These T cell receptor beta chains were read from a single sample in a study of shared clonotypes between healthy human individuals. This table comes from immunoSEQ multiplex PCR, and its TCRdb copy is limited to in-frame clones, with some not included. The data show about 1.5 million clones, 95% to 99% seen once. Sample: naive CD4+ T cells sorted from blood. The receptors were gathered from a man aged 30-40 years in good health. The CDR3 runs from the conserved cysteine through the conserved F or W. The D gene is left open where the match is weak. Only some rows state a clone size, as once, few, many or a class for expanded clones.

D: TRBD1; V: TRBV11-2; size: once; J: TRBJ1-5; CDR3: CASSSGQGGPQHF; DNA: TGTGCCAGCAGCTCAGGACAGGGTGGACCCCAGCATTTT
D: .; V: TRBV5-1; size: .; J: TRBJ1-1; CDR3: CASSPGPAGEAFF; DNA: TGCGCCAGCAGCCCGGGGCCAGCCGGTGAAGCTTTCTTT
D: TRBD2; V: TRBV9; size: .; J: TRBJ2-5; CDR3: CASSVVDFRGGETQYF; DNA: TGTGCCAGCAGCGTAGTGGACTTTCGGGGAGGGGAGACCCAGTACTTC
D: TRBD2; V: TRBV10-1; size: once; J: TRBJ2-5; CDR3: CASSESGGSGETQYF; DNA: TGCGCCAGCAGTGAGTCCGGCGGGAGTGGGGAGACCCAGTACTTC
D: .; V: TRBV14; size: .; J: TRBJ2-7; CDR3: CASSHALERGYEQYF; DNA: TGTGCCAGCAGCCACGCTCTTGAGAGGGGCTACGAGCAGTACTTC
D: TRBD2; V: TRBV5-1; size: .; J: TRBJ2-7; CDR3: CASSLATSGETYEQYF; DNA: TGCGCCAGCAGCTTGGCCACTAGCGGCGAGACCTACGAGCAGTACTTC
D: .; V: TRBV28; size: .; J: TRBJ1-5; CDR3: CASRQGGSNQPQHF; DNA: TGTGCCAGCAGACAGGGAGGGAGCAATCAGCCCCAGCATTTT
D: TRBD1; V: TRBV18; size: once; J: TRBJ2-7; CDR3: CASSPPRTGGYEQYF; DNA: TGTGCCAGCTCACCACCGCGGACAGGGGGCTACGAGCAGTACTTC
D: .; V: TRBV7-8; size: .; J: TRBJ2-2; CDR3: CASSPRVRAGELFF; DNA: TGTGCCAGCAGCCCTCGCGTAAGGGCCGGGGAGCTGTTTTTT
D: .; V: TRBV2; size: .; J: TRBJ1-5; CDR3: CASRKGNPYQPQHF; DNA: TGTGCCAGCCGAAAGGGTAACCCCTATCAGCCCCAGCATTTT